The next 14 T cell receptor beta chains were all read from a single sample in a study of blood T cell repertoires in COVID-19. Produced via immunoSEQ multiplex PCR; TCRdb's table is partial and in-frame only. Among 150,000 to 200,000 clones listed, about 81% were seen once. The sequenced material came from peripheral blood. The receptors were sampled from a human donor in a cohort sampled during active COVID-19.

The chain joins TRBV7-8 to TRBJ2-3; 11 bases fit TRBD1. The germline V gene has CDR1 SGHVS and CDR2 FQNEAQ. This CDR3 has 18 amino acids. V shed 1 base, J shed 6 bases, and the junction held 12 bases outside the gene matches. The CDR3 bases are TGTGCCAGCAGCTTAGAGGGGCCGGGACAGGGGGTGTTTGATACGCAGTATTTT. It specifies CASSLEGPGQGVFDTQYF.

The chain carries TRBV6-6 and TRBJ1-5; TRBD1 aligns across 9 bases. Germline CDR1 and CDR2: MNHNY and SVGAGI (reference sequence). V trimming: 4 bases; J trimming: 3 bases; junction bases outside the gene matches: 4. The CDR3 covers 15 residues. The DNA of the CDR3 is TGTGCCAGCAGTTTGGGACAGGGCAACAATCAGCCCCAGCATTTT. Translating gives CASSLGQGNNQPQHF.

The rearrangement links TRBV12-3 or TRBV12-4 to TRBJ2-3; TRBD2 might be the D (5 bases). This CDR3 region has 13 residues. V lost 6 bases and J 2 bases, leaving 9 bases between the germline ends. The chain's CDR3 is CASSTGTTDTQYF. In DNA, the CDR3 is TGTGCCAGCAGCACGGGAACCACAGATACGCAGTATTTT.

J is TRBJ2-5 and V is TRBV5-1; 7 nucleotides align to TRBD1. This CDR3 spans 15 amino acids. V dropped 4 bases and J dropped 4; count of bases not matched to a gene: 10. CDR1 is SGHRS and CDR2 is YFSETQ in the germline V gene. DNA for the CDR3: TGCGCCAGCAGCCCCGGGACAGCAGGGCGAGAGACCCAGTACTTC. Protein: CASSPGTAGRETQYF.

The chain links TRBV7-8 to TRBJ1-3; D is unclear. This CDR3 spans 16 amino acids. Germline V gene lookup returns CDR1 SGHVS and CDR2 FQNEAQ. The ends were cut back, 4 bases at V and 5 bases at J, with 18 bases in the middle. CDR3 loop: CASSSQTAGLRNTIYF. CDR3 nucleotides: TGTGCCAGCAGCTCTCAAACGGCAGGACTTAGAAACACCATATATTTT.

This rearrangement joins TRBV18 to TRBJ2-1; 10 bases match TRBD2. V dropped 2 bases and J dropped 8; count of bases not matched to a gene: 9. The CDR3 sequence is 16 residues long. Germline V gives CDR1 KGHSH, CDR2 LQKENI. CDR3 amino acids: CASSPDGLAGADEQFF. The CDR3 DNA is TGTGCCAGCTCACCAGATGGCCTAGCGGGAGCCGATGAGCAGTTCTTC. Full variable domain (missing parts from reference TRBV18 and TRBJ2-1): NAGVMQNPRHLVRRRGQEARLRCSPMKGHSHVYWYRQLPEEGLKFMVYLQKENIIDESGMPKERFSAEFPKEGPSILRIQQVVRGDSAAYFCASSPDGLAGADEQFFGPGTRLTVL.

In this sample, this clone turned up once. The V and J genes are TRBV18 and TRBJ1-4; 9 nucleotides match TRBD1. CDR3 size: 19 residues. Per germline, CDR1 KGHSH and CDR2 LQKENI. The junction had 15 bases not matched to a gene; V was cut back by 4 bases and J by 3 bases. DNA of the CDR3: TGTGCCAGCTCACTATTGGGACAGGGACTCCCGAAGGCTAATGAAAAACTGTTTTTT. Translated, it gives CASSLLGQGLPKANEKLFF.

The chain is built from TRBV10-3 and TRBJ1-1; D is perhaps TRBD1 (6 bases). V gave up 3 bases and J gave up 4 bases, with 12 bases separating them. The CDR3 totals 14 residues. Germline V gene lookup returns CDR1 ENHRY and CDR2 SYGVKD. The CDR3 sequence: CAISDHNRVTEAFF. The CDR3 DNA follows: TGTGCCATCAGTGACCATAACAGGGTCACTGAAGCTTTCTTT.

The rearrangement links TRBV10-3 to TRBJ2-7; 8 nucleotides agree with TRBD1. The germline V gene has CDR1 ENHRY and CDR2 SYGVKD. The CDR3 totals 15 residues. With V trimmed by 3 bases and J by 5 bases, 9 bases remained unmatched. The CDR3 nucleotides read TGTGCCATCAGTGATGGGACAGGAACGGGGCACGAGCAGTACTTC. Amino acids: CAISDGTGTGHEQYF.

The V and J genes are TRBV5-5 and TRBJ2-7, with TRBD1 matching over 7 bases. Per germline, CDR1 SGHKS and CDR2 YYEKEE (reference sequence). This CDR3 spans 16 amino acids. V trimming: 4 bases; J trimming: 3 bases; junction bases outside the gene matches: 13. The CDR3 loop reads CASSPSWTGLDYEQYF. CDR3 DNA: TGTGCCAGCAGCCCTTCCTGGACAGGATTGGACTACGAGCAGTACTTC. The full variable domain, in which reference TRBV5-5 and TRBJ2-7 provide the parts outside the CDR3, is DAGVTQSPTHLIKTRGQQVTLRCSPISGHKSVSWYQQVLGQGPQFIFQYYEKEERGRGNFPDRFSARQFPNYSSELNVNALLLGDSALYLCASSPSWTGLDYEQYFGPGTRLTVT.

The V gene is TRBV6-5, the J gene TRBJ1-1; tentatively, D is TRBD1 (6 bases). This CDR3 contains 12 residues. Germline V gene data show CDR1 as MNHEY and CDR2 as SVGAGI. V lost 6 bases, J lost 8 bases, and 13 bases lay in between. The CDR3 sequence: CASSDRPPEAFF. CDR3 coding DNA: TGTGCCAGCAGCGACAGGCCCCCCGAAGCTTTCTTT.

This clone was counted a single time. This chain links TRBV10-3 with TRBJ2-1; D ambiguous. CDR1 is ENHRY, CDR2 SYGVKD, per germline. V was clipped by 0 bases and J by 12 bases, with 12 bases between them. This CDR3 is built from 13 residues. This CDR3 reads CAISESNSAVQFF. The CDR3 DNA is TGTGCCATCAGTGAGTCAAACTCCGCGGTGCAGTTCTTC.

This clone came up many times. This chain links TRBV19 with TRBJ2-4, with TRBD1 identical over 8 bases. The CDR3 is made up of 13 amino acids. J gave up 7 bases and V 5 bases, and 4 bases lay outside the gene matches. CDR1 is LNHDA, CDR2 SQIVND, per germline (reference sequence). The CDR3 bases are TGTGCCAGTAGTCGAGGACAGGGCAACATTCAGTACTTC. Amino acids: CASSRGQGNIQYF.

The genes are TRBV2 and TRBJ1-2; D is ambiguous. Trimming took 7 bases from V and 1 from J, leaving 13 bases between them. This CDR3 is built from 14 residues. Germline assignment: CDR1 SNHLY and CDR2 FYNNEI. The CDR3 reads CASTPGASNYGYTF. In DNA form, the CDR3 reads TGTGCCAGCACCCCAGGTGCCAGTAACTATGGCTACACCTTC.